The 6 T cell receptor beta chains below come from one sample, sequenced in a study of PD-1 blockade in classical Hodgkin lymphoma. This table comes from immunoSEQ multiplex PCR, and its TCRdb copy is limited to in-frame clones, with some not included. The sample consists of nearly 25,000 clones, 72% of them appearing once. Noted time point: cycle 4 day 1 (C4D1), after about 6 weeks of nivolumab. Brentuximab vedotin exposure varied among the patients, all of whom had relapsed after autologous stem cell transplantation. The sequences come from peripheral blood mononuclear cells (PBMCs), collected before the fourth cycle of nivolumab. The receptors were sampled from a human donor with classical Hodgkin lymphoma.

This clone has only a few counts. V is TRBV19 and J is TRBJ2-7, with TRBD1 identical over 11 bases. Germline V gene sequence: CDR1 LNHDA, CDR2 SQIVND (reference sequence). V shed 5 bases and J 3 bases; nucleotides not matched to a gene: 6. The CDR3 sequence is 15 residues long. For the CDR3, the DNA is TGTGCCAGTAGTCCTGGGACAGGGGGAGGCTACGAGCAGTACTTC. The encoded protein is CASSPGTGGGYEQYF. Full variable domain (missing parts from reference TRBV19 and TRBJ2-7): DGGITQSPKYLFRKEGQNVTLSCEQNLNHDAMYWYRQDPGQGLRLIYYSQIVNDFQKGDIAEGYSVSREKKESFPLTVTSAQKNPTAFYLCASSPGTGGGYEQYFGPGTRLTVT.

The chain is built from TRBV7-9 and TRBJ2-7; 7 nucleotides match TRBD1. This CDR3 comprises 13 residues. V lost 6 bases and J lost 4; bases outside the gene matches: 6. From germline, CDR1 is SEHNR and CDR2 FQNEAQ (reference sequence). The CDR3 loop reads CASSSGQNYEQYF. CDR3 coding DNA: TGTGCCAGCAGTTCGGGACAGAATTACGAGCAGTACTTC.

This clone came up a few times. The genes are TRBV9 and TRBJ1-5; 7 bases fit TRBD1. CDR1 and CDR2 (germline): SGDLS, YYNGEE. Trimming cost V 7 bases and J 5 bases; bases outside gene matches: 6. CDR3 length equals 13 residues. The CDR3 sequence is CASSRTGDQPQHF. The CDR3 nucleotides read TGTGCCAGCTCTAGAACAGGGGATCAGCCCCAGCATTTT.

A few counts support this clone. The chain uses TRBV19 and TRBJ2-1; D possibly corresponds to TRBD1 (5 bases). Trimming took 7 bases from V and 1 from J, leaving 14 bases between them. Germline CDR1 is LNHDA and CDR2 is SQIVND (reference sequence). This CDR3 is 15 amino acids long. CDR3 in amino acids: CASTPGQGSYNEQFF. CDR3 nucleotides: TGTGCCAGTACCCCAGGGCAGGGATCCTACAATGAGCAGTTCTTC.

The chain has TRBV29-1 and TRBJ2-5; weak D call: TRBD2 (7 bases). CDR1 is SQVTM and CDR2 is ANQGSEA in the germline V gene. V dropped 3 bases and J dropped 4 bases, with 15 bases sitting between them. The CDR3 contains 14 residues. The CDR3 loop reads CSVEAVAGAETQYF. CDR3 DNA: TGCAGCGTTGAGGCGGTGGCGGGGGCAGAGACCCAGTACTTC.

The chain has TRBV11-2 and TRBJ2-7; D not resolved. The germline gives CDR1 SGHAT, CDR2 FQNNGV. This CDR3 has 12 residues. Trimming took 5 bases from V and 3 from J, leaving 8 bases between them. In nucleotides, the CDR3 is TGTGCCAGCAGCCCGACACTCTACGAGCAGTACTTC. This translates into CASSPTLYEQYF.